One sample yielded the 18 T cell receptor beta chains listed below, sequenced in a study of cytomegalovirus exposure and HLA in healthy donors. Vbeta (60) and Jbeta (13) primers were used in the PCR. TCRdb's copy holds only in-frame clones and misses some; the assay was immunoSEQ multiplex PCR. The table has about 150,000 clones, approximately 84% seen once. The material sequenced was PBMCs. Receptor source: a woman between 18 and 30 years old in good health and CMV-seronegative.

The V gene is TRBV20-1, the J gene TRBJ1-2; a possible D gene is TRBD1 (5 bases). CDR1 is DFQATT and CDR2 is SNEGSKA in the germline V gene (reference sequence). The CDR3 contains 9 residues. The CDR3 loop is CRTMGPGTF. CDR3 DNA sequence: TGCAGGACAATGGGGCCGGGCACCTTC.

This clone has a handful of counts. V is TRBV27 and J is TRBJ2-7; TRBD2 agrees at 12 bases. The CDR3 totals 14 residues. V was clipped by 6 bases and J by 5 bases; unmatched bases: 5. Germline V gives CDR1 MNHEY, CDR2 SMNVEV (reference sequence). CDR3 sequence: CASRGLAGLDEQYF. The CDR3 DNA sequence: TGTGCCAGCAGAGGACTAGCGGGACTCGACGAGCAGTACTTC.

The chain is built from TRBV5-8 and TRBJ2-3; unclear D gene. The CDR3 consists of 14 residues. V was cut by 0 bases and J by 0 bases, with 5 bases left in between. CDR1 SGHTS and CDR2 YDEGEE come from the germline V gene. The CDR3 here is CASSLDPSTDTQYF. The CDR3 DNA sequence: TGTGCCAGCAGCTTGGATCCTAGCACAGATACGCAGTATTTT.

The genes are TRBV5-1 and TRBJ2-5, with D hard to call. The J call could be wrong; TRBJ2-7 is a better fit for the DNA end. The CDR3 is 10 residues long. CDR1 and CDR2 (germline): SGHRS, YFSETQ. For the CDR3, the DNA is TGCGCCAGCAGCTTGCCCGAGCAGTACTTC. Translation: CASSLPEQYF.

The CDR3 sequence: CASMKAPSSYEQYF. The CDR3 bases are TGTGCCAGTATGAAAGCGCCAAGCTCCTACGAGCAGTACTTC. The rearrangement uses TRBV19 and TRBJ2-5; D gene ambiguous. The J call may be faulty, since TRBJ2-7 better matches the DNA end. The CDR3 length is 14 residues. CDR1 and CDR2 from the germline V gene are LNHDA and SQIVND (reference sequence).

There are a few counts of this clone. The chain couples TRBV19 to TRBJ1-5; D is undetermined. V lost 6 bases, J lost 3 bases, and 15 bases lay in between. Germline V gene data show CDR1 as LNHDA and CDR2 as SQIVND (reference sequence). This CDR3 region has 15 residues. CDR3 sequence: CASSGGLIANQPQHF. As DNA, the CDR3 is TGTGCCAGTAGCGGAGGGCTGATTGCCAATCAGCCCCAGCATTTT.

This chain joins TRBV4-3 and TRBJ1-2; D is ambiguous. The V and J ends lost 5 bases and 8 bases respectively, with 12 bases between them. The CDR3 spans 12 residues. Germline V lookup: CDR1 LGHNA, CDR2 YSLEER. CDR3 nucleotide sequence: TGCGCCAGCAGCTCCCACCTCGGGGGCTACACCTTC. As protein: CASSSHLGGYTF.

The chain has TRBV7-2 and TRBJ2-7; 15 bases agree with TRBD2. CDR3 length: 15 residues. Per the germline V gene, CDR1 is SGHTA and CDR2 is FQGNSA. V was pared by 5 bases and J by 8 bases, with 7 bases of the junction left unmatched. The CDR3 here is CASSTPGLAGGQQYF. CDR3 in DNA: TGTGCCAGCAGCACGCCGGGACTAGCGGGAGGACAGCAGTACTTC.

The V gene is TRBV10-3, the J gene TRBJ2-7; TRBD2 aligns across 8 bases. J gave up 2 bases and V 3 bases, and 0 bases lay outside the gene matches. Per the germline V gene, CDR1 is ENHRY and CDR2 is SYGVKD. The CDR3 is 13 residues long. In DNA form, the CDR3 reads TGTGCCATCAGTGAAGCGGGAGCCTACGAGCAGTACTTC. This gives the protein CAISEAGAYEQYF.

The CDR3: CASSFRLAGSGEQYF. The CDR3 bases are TGCGCCAGCAGCTTTAGACTAGCGGGTTCCGGCGAGCAGTACTTC. V is TRBV5-1 and J is TRBJ2-7; TRBD2 matches at 10 bases. CDR3 length: 15 residues. After removal of 2 bases from V and 6 bases from J, the junction contained 8 bases not matched to a gene. In germline, CDR1 is SGHRS, CDR2 YFSETQ.

For this clone: One junction end does not reproduce the germline sequence, and a read error may be involved. The J gene is TRBJ1-2, the V gene TRBV28; TRBD1 matches at 8 bases. This CDR3 comprises 16 residues. Germline V gene data show CDR1 as MDHEN and CDR2 as SYDVKM. DNA of the CDR3: TGTGCCAGCAGCTTATCAAACAGGGGGGGAGGCTATGGCTACACCTTC. This gives the protein CASSLSNRGGGYGYTF.

The rearrangement links TRBV5-1 to TRBJ2-3; D uncertain. V was pared by 7 bases and J by 0 bases, with 18 bases between. Germline V lookup: CDR1 SGHRS, CDR2 YFSETQ. CDR3 length equals 16 residues. Here the CDR3 reads CASRFRTTASTDTQYF. Written as DNA, the CDR3 is TGCGCCAGCCGTTTCCGTACCACAGCCAGCACAGATACGCAGTATTTT.

V gene TRBV2 combines with J gene TRBJ1-2; 7 bases map to TRBD1. This CDR3 is built from 14 residues. The V segment lost 6 bases and the J segment 6 bases; nucleotides outside the gene matches: 10. Germline loops: CDR1 SNHLY, CDR2 FYNNEI. For the CDR3, the DNA is TGTGCCAGCAGAGAGGGGGCTAGGACGGATGGCTACACCTTC. It yields the protein CASREGARTDGYTF. Based on the CDR3 plus reference TRBV2 and TRBJ1-2, the full variable domain is EPEVTQTPSHQVTQMGQEVILRCVPISNHLYFYWYRQILGQKVEFLVSFYNNEISEKSEIFDDQFSVERPDGSNFTLKIRSTKLEDSAMYFCASREGARTDGYTFGSGTRLTVV.

This chain connects TRBV4-3 to TRBJ2-5; D perhaps matches TRBD2 (5 bases). The J call may be incorrect, as the DNA end agrees better with TRBJ2-7. CDR1 is LGHNA and CDR2 is YSLEER in the germline V gene. The CDR3 runs 16 residues. The CDR3 sequence: CASSQDGTRVSYEQYF. CDR3 DNA sequence: TGCGCCAGCAGCCAAGATGGTACGCGGGTGTCCTACGAGCAGTACTTC.

The CDR3 nucleotides are TGTGCCAGCAGTGAGCGGGACACAGATACGCAGTATTTT. This gives the protein CASSERDTDTQYF. V gene TRBV6-4 combines with J gene TRBJ2-3, with TRBD2 as a possible D gene (6 bases). The germline gives CDR1 MRHNA, CDR2 SNTAGT. This CDR3 comprises 13 residues. V lost 3 bases to trimming and J lost 2 bases, with 6 bases between them.

The gene calls are TRBV28 and TRBJ2-2, with TRBD1 as a possible D gene (6 bases). The CDR3 length is 13 residues. The V gene lost 10 bases and the J gene lost 2 bases, with 11 bases spanning the gap. Germline lookup yields CDR1 MDHEN and CDR2 SYDVKM. The CDR3 spells CATPGTNTGELFF. DNA for the CDR3: TGTGCCACCCCCGGGACAAACACCGGGGAGCTGTTTTTT.

This sequence joins TRBV5-6 and TRBJ1-2, with 7 bases matching TRBD1. The CDR3 runs 14 residues. Germline trimming cut 2 bases from V and 4 bases from J; bases unmatched to any gene: 5. Germline V gene lookup returns CDR1 SGHDT and CDR2 YYEEEE. The CDR3 spells CASSLPGQLYGYTF. DNA for the CDR3: TGTGCCAGCAGCTTACCGGGACAGCTCTATGGCTACACCTTC.

This clone has only one observation. The chain is built from TRBV29-1 and TRBJ1-5; TRBD1 matches 7 bases. Per germline, CDR1 SQVTM and CDR2 ANQGSEA. V lost 7 bases to trimming and J lost 2 bases; unmatched junction nucleotides: 5. The length of the CDR3 is 13 residues. In DNA, the CDR3 is TGCAGCGCCACAGGGGATGGCAATCAGCCCCAGCATTTT. It encodes CSATGDGNQPQHF.